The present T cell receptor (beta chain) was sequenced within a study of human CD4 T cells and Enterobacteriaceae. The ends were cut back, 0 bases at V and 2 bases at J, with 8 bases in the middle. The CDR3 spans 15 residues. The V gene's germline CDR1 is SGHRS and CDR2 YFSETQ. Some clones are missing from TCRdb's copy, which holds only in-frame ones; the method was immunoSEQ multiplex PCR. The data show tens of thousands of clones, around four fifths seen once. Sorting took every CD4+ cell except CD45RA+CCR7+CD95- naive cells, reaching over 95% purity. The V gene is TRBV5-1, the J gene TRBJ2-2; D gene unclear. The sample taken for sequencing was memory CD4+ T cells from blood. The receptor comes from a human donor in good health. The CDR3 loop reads CASSLGPGNTGELFF. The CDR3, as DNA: TGCGCCAGCAGCTTGGGTCCAGGTAACACCGGGGAGCTGTTTTTT.